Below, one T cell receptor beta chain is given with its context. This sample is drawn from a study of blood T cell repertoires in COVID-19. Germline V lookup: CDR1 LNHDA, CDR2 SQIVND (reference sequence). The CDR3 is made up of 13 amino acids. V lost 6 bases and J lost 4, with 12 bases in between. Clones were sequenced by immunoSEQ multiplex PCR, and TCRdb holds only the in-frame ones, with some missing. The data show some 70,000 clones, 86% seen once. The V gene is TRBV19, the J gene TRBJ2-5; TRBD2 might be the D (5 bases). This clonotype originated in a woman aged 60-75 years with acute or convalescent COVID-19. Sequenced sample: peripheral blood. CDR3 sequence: CASSPTSLETQYF. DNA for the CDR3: TGTGCCAGTAGCCCCACTAGTCTAGAGACCCAGTACTTC.